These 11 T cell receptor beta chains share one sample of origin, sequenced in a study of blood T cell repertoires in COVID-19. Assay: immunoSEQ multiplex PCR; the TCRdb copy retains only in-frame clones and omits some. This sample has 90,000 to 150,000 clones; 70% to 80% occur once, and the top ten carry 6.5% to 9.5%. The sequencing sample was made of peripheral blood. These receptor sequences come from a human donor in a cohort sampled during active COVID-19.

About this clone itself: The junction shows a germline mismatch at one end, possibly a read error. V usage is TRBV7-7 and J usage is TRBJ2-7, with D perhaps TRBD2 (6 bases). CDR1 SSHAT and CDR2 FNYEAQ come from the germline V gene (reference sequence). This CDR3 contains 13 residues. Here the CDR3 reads CASSLELGREQYF. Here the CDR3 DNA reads TGTGCTAGCAGCTTAGAATTGGGGAGGGAGCAGTACTTC.

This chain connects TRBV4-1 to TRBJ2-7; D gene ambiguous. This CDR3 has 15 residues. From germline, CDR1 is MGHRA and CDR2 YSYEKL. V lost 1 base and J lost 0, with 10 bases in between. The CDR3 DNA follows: TGCGCCAGCAGCCAAGTCCCGACAAGCTCCTACGAGCAGTACTTC. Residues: CASSQVPTSSYEQYF.

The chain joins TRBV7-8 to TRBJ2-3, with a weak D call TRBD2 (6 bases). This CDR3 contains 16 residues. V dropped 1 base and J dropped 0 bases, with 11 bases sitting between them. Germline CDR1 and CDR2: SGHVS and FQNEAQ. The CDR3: CASSLEGGASTDTQYF. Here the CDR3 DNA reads TGTGCCAGCAGCTTAGAAGGCGGGGCTAGCACAGATACGCAGTATTTT.

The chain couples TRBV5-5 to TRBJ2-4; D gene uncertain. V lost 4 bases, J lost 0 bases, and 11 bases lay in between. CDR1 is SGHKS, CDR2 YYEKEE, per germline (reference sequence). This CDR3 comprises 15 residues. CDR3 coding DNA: TGTGCCAGCAGCCCCTATAGTGGAGCCAAAAACATTCAGTACTTC. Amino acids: CASSPYSGAKNIQYF.

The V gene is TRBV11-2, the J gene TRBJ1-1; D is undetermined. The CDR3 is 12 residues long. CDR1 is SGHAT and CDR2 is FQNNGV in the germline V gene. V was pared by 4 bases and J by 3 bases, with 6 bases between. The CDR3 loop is CASSYGDTEAFF. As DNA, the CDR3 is TGTGCCAGCAGCTACGGGGACACTGAAGCTTTCTTT.

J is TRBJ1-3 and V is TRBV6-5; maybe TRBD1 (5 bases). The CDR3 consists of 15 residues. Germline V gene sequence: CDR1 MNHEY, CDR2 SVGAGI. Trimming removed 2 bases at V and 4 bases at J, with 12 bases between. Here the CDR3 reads CASSYGGEWGNTIYF. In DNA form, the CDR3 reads TGTGCCAGCAGTTACGGGGGGGAGTGGGGAAACACCATATATTTT.

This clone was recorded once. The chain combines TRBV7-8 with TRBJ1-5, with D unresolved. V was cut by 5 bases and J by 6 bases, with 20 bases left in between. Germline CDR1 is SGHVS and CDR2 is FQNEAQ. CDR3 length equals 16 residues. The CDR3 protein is CASSPRSAGGIQPQHF. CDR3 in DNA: TGTGCCAGCAGCCCCCGCAGCGCAGGAGGAATTCAGCCCCAGCATTTT.

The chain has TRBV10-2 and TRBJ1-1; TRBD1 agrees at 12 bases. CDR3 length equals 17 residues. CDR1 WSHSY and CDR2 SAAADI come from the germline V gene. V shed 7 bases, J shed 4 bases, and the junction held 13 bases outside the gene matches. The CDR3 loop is CASTAGTGGAGATEAFF. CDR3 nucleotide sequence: TGCGCCAGCACTGCCGGGACAGGGGGCGCAGGGGCCACTGAAGCTTTCTTT.

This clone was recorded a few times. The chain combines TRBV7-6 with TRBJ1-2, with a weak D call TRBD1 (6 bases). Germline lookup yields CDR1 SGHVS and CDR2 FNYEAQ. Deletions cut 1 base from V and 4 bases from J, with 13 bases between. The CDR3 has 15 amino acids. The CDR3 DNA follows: TGTGCCAGCAGCTTAGAGGGGGGGGCAGGCTATGGCTACACCTTC. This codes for CASSLEGGAGYGYTF.

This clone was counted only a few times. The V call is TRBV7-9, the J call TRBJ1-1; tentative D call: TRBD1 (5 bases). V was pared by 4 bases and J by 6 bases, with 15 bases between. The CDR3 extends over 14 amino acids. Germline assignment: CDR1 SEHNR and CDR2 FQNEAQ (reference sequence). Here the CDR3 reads CASSSGPGGAEAFF. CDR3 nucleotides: TGTGCCAGCAGCTCCGGACCCGGGGGAGCTGAAGCTTTCTTT.

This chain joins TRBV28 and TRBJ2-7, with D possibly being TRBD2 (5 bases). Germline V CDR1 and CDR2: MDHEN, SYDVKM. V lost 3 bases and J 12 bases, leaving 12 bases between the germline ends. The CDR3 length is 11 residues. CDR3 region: CASSLIGERYF. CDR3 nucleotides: TGTGCCAGCAGTTTGATCGGGGAACGGTACTTC.